The 27 T cell receptor beta chains in this list originate from one sample, sequenced in a study of cytomegalovirus exposure and HLA in healthy donors. Primers: 60 Vbeta forward and 13 Jbeta reverse. The repertoire was sequenced with immunoSEQ multiplex PCR; TCRdb's copy has only in-frame clones and lacks some. The table includes 85,000 to 130,000 clones, roughly four fifths detected once. Sample: PBMCs. These receptors all come from a male donor in good health and CMV-seropositive.

The V call is TRBV6-5, the J call TRBJ2-7; D not resolved. Looked up from germline, CDR1 is MNHEY and CDR2 is SVGAGI. Between the trimmed V and J ends, which lost 4 bases and 3 bases, there was a span of 7 bases. The CDR3 is 12 residues long. The CDR3 DNA reads as TGTGCCAGCAGTTCCCCTTTCTACGAGCAGTACTTC. Its translation: CASSSPFYEQYF.

The chain has TRBV27 and TRBJ2-7, with 8 bases aligning to TRBD1. The CDR3 loop spans 14 amino acids. From germline, CDR1 is MNHEY and CDR2 SMNVEV (reference sequence). After removal of 6 bases from V and 2 bases from J, the junction contained 6 bases not matched to a gene. In DNA form, the CDR3 reads TGTGCCAGCAGCCCGGACAGGGAGCCCTACGAGCAGTACTTC. Translating gives CASSPDREPYEQYF.

In this sample, this clone turned up a few times. Other DNA sequences in the same sample also yield this CDR3. The chain couples TRBV9 to TRBJ2-3; D call uncertain. Trimming left V 0 bases short and J 4 bases short, with 3 bases between. The CDR3 runs 12 residues. Germline CDR1 and CDR2: SGDLS and YYNGEE. The CDR3 DNA sequence: TGTGCCAGCAGCGTAGTCGCAGATACGCAGTATTTT. It yields the protein CASSVVADTQYF.

This clone has only one observation. The J gene is TRBJ1-2, the V gene TRBV4-2; TRBD1 agrees at 10 bases. Germline lookup yields CDR1 LGHNA and CDR2 YNFKEQ. The ends lost 0 bases at V and 6 bases at J; junction bases unmatched: 7. CDR3 size: 16 residues. The CDR3 DNA reads as TGTGCCAGCAGCCAAGAATGGGACAGGGGCGTTAATGGCTACACCTTC. Amino acid sequence: CASSQEWDRGVNGYTF.

The chain is built from TRBV10-3 and TRBJ1-1, with D perhaps matching TRBD1 (5 bases). CDR1 and CDR2 from the germline V gene are ENHRY and SYGVKD. V was pared by 4 bases and J by 1 base, with 10 bases between. This CDR3 region has 14 residues. This CDR3 is CAISGDGQNTEAFF. As DNA, the CDR3 is TGTGCCATCAGTGGTGACGGACAGAACACTGAAGCTTTCTTT.

The chain links TRBV27 to TRBJ2-1, with D possibly being TRBD1 (5 bases). Germline CDR1 MNHEY, CDR2 SMNVEV (reference sequence). V lost 5 bases, J lost 0 bases, and 14 bases lay in between. The CDR3 spans 16 residues. This chain's CDR3 is CASSLRQKSSYNEQFF. The CDR3 DNA sequence: TGTGCCAGCAGTCTTAGACAGAAGAGCTCCTACAATGAGCAGTTCTTC.

This clone was picked up a small number of times. This chain joins TRBV30 and TRBJ2-2; TRBD1 is a possible D gene (6 bases). CDR1 GTSNPN and CDR2 SVGIG come from the germline V gene (reference sequence). Deletions cut 1 base from V and 5 bases from J, with 11 bases between. This CDR3 spans 14 amino acids. As DNA, the CDR3 is TGTGCCTGGAGTGGACAGGTAGCGACCGGGGAGCTGTTTTTT. This encodes CAWSGQVATGELFF.

V and J are TRBV19 and TRBJ2-7; 12 nucleotides agree with TRBD1. V lost 1 base, J lost 8 bases, and 6 bases stayed unmatched. Germline CDR1 LNHDA, CDR2 SQIVND (reference sequence). CDR3 length: 15 amino acids. CDR3 residues: CASSIAGTGGCKQYF. The CDR3 DNA reads as TGTGCCAGTAGTATAGCGGGGACAGGGGGCTGCAAGCAGTACTTC.

This sequence joins TRBV10-2 and TRBJ2-3; TRBD1 is a possible D gene (5 bases). Trimming pared 3 bases from V and 0 bases from J, leaving 10 bases between. Germline values: CDR1 WSHSY, CDR2 SAAADI. The CDR3 extends over 15 amino acids. This chain's CDR3 is CASSDRTTSTDTQYF. CDR3 DNA: TGCGCCAGCAGTGATCGGACAACTAGCACAGATACGCAGTATTTT.

The V gene is TRBV7-9, the J gene TRBJ2-5; D is unresolved. With the DNA end fitting TRBJ2-7 better, the J assignment may be wrong. Looked up from germline, CDR1 is SEHNR and CDR2 is FQNEAQ (reference sequence). There are 13 residues in the CDR3. The CDR3: CASTAQVSYEQYF. As DNA, the CDR3 is TGTGCCAGTACGGCCCAGGTCTCCTACGAGCAGTACTTC.

The chain links TRBV25-1 to TRBJ1-2; 7 bases align to TRBD1. The length of the CDR3 is 15 residues. Germline V gene data show CDR1 as MGHDK and CDR2 as SYGVNS. The V gene end was trimmed by 5 bases and the J gene end by 8 bases; junction bases not matched to a gene: 14. The CDR3 protein is CASSTSRDSLEGYTF. The DNA for the CDR3 is TGTGCCAGCAGTACTTCCCGGGACAGCCTAGAGGGCTACACCTTC.

This chain joins TRBV5-6 and TRBJ2-2, with a weak D call TRBD2 (6 bases). Germline V gene sequence: CDR1 SGHDT, CDR2 YYEEEE. The CDR3 length is 16 residues. V shed 4 bases and J shed 5 bases, with 18 bases lying between them. The CDR3 DNA sequence: TGTGCCAGCAGCACCAGACTTGCGGGATGGACCGGGGAGCTGTTTTTT. It specifies CASSTRLAGWTGELFF.

The V and J genes are TRBV27 and TRBJ2-5; TRBD1 matches 9 bases. The end of the DNA is better explained by TRBJ2-7, so the J call may be wrong. The CDR3 has 13 residues. Germline V lookup: CDR1 MNHEY, CDR2 SMNVEV (reference sequence). The CDR3 sequence is CASSPGQGYEQYF. CDR3 nucleotide sequence: TGTGCCAGCAGTCCGGGACAGGGCTACGAGCAGTACTTC.

The chain has TRBV29-1 and TRBJ2-5; TRBD2 matches at 10 bases. This CDR3 is built from 19 residues. V was pared by 3 bases and J by 2 bases, with 18 bases of the junction left unmatched. CDR1 SQVTM and CDR2 ANQGSEA come from the germline V gene. As DNA, the CDR3 is TGCAGCGTTGAGCGGGGGGGACTAACTAGCGGGGTCTCACAAGAGACCCAGTACTTC. It encodes CSVERGGLTSGVSQETQYF.

As to this clone: One end of the junction does not line up with germline, which may come from a read error. This chain connects TRBV6-1 to TRBJ2-7, with 10 nucleotides matching TRBD2. This CDR3 is built from 15 residues. Germline CDR1 MNHNS, CDR2 SASEGT. The CDR3 DNA sequence: TGTGCCAGCAGGGAAGGACTAGCGGCCTCCTACGAGCAGTACTTC. As protein: CASREGLAASYEQYF.

At least ten counts were recorded for this clone. The CDR3 DNA sequence: TGTGCCAGCAGCTCCGGGACAGGGGTCTACGAGCAGTACTTC. Its protein product is CASSSGTGVYEQYF. This chain joins TRBV7-9 and TRBJ2-7, with 10 bases lining up with TRBD1. V dropped 4 bases and J dropped 3; count of bases not matched to a gene: 3. CDR3 size: 14 residues. Germline loops: CDR1 SEHNR, CDR2 FQNEAQ (reference sequence).

The chain has TRBV5-1 and TRBJ2-5; a possible D gene is TRBD1 (5 bases). The tail of the sequence fits TRBJ2-7 better, so the J call may be wrong. Germline loops: CDR1 SGHRS, CDR2 YFSETQ. The CDR3 runs to 14 residues. In DNA, the CDR3 is TGCGCCAGCAGCTTGGGCAGGGCAATCAACGAGCAGTACTTC. Translating it yields CASSLGRAINEQYF.

In its sample, this clone was seen a few times. The chain has TRBV28 and TRBJ1-2, with TRBD1 matching 7 bases. Losses at the gene ends were 6 bases for V and 2 bases for J; bases not matched to a gene: 9. CDR3 length equals 15 residues. Germline lookup yields CDR1 MDHEN and CDR2 SYDVKM. The CDR3 DNA reads as TGTGCCAGCAGCCGACAGGGATGGGGGAACTATGGCTACACCTTC. Protein product: CASSRQGWGNYGYTF.

The V call is TRBV6-6, the J call TRBJ2-5; the match to TRBD1 covers 7 bases. Germline V CDR1 and CDR2: MNHNY, SVGAGI (reference sequence). The CDR3 sequence is 13 residues long. V dropped 5 bases and J dropped 2; count of bases not matched to a gene: 2. CDR3 loop: CASSRDSQETQYF. As DNA, the CDR3 is TGTGCCAGCAGTAGGGACAGTCAAGAGACCCAGTACTTC.

The chain recombines TRBV7-2 with TRBJ2-7; 7 bases align to TRBD2. There are 16 residues in the CDR3. CDR1 is SGHTA, CDR2 FQGNSA, per germline. V lost 5 bases and J lost 3; bases outside the gene matches: 13. CDR3 residues: CASSPTPGGGHYEQYF. The CDR3 DNA sequence: TGTGCCAGCAGCCCCACCCCGGGAGGAGGGCACTACGAGCAGTACTTC.

The chain links TRBV19 to TRBJ2-7; 12 nucleotides match TRBD2. This CDR3 comprises 13 residues. Looked up from germline, CDR1 is LNHDA and CDR2 is SQIVND (reference sequence). With V trimmed by 10 bases and J by 6 bases, 7 bases remained unmatched. Here the CDR3 DNA reads TGTGCCACCCTAGCGGGAGGGAATTTCGAGCAGTACTTC. This translates into CATLAGGNFEQYF. Using reference TRBV19 and TRBJ2-7 for the parts outside the CDR3, the full variable domain is DGGITQSPKYLFRKEGQNVTLSCEQNLNHDAMYWYRQDPGQGLRLIYYSQIVNDFQKGDIAEGYSVSREKKESFPLTVTSAQKNPTAFYLCATLAGGNFEQYFGPGTRLTVT.

A remark on this clone: The same CDR3 can be traced to other DNA sequences in this sample. This chain connects TRBV5-4 to TRBJ2-7, with TRBD2 matching 7 bases. This CDR3 region has 13 residues. V was pared by 2 bases and J by 2 bases, with 1 base of the junction left unmatched. Germline V gene sequence: CDR1 SGHNT, CDR2 YYREEE (reference sequence). CDR3 bases: TGTGCCAGCAGCTTAGCGGGAACCTACGAGCAGTACTTC. Amino acids: CASSLAGTYEQYF.

This clone came up a few times. The rearrangement uses TRBV4-3 and TRBJ1-4; 8 bases are a match to TRBD1. The V gene end was trimmed by 4 bases and the J gene end by 8 bases; junction bases not matched to a gene: 3. Germline V lookup: CDR1 LGHNA, CDR2 YSLEER. There are 13 residues in the CDR3. DNA for the CDR3: TGCGCCAGCAGCCCAGGGGGCCGGGAAAAACTGTTTTTT. This codes for CASSPGGREKLFF.

This clone was seen just once. The gene calls are TRBV7-9 and TRBJ2-5; TRBD1 aligns across 8 bases. Germline V gives CDR1 SEHNR, CDR2 FQNEAQ (reference sequence). The length of the CDR3 is 15 residues. Losses at the gene ends were 1 base for V and 5 bases for J; bases not matched to a gene: 6. CDR3 coding DNA: TGTGCCAGCAGCTTAGGGACAGGGCTTGGGGAGACCCAGTACTTC. It codes for CASSLGTGLGETQYF.

The CDR3 nucleotides read TGTGCCAGTAGTCCCCGGGGGGACTCACCCCTCCACTTT. It yields the protein CASSPRGDSPLHF. This rearrangement joins TRBV19 to TRBJ1-6, with a weak D call TRBD1 (5 bases). V shed 5 bases and J shed 10 bases, with 12 bases lying between them. From germline, CDR1 is LNHDA and CDR2 SQIVND (reference sequence). This CDR3 contains 13 residues.

This chain connects TRBV20-1 to TRBJ2-3; D gene uncertain. Per germline, CDR1 DFQATT and CDR2 SNEGSKA (reference sequence). This CDR3 is built from 11 residues. The V end was cut by 2 bases, the J end by 6 bases, with 6 bases between. CDR3 region: CSARSGDTQYF. CDR3 nucleotides: TGCAGTGCTAGATCCGGGGATACGCAGTATTTT.

V and J are TRBV5-4 and TRBJ2-1; D perhaps matches TRBD2 (6 bases). V was cut by 4 bases and J by 8 bases, with 13 bases left in between. The CDR3 sequence is 13 residues long. CDR1 is SGHNT and CDR2 is YYREEE in the germline V gene (reference sequence). As DNA, the CDR3 is TGTGCCAGCAGCGTAAGCGGGTTGGATGAGCAGTTCTTC. The encoded protein is CASSVSGLDEQFF.